These 2 T cell receptor beta chains share one sample of origin, sequenced in a study of tumor and adjacent non-tumor tissue in lung cancer. A modified ARM-PCR protocol with three rounds of nested PCR amplified TCRbeta. TCRdb re-analysed the multiplex PCR reads in MiXCR, keeping a single row per CDR3 protein. The data contain some 80,000 distinct CDR3 sequences, approximately 78% of them singletons. The template was RNA from unsorted bulk tissue. This non-tumor lung sample came from over 3 cm beyond the tumor edge. The specimen was distant non-tumor lung tissue. The receptors were sampled from a man between 60 and 75 years old with non-small cell lung cancer.

Remarks on this clonotype: One junction end does not reproduce the germline sequence, and a read error may be involved. The chain joins TRBV12-3 or TRBV12-4 to TRBJ1-1, with D hard to call. This CDR3 is 16 amino acids long. This CDR3 is CPSSLIGLGMNTEAFF. DNA for the CDR3: TGTCCCAGCAGCTTGATAGGATTAGGGATGAACACTGAAGCTTTCTTT.

The rearrangement links TRBV11-2 to TRBJ2-5, with TRBD2 matching over 7 bases. The V segment lost 3 bases and the J segment 5 bases; nucleotides outside the gene matches: 12. The CDR3 contains 16 residues. CDR1 SGHAT and CDR2 FQNNGV come from the germline V gene. CDR3 sequence: CASSFTMGGSEETQYF. The DNA of the CDR3 is TGTGCCAGCAGCTTCACAATGGGGGGGTCAGAGGAGACCCAGTACTTC.